A single sample is the source of the 6 T cell receptor beta chains below, sequenced in a study of cytomegalovirus exposure and HLA in healthy donors. This PCR relied on a set of 60 Vbeta primers and 13 Jbeta primers. Libraries were prepared by immunoSEQ multiplex PCR; TCRdb keeps only in-frame clonotypes and omits some of them. The sample records about 150,000 clones, roughly two thirds being singletons. Sequencing was performed on PBMCs. The receptors shown here come from a male donor in good health and CMV-seronegative.

The V call is TRBV9, the J call TRBJ1-1; 7 bases line up with TRBD1. The V gene's germline CDR1 is SGDLS and CDR2 YYNGEE. CDR3 size: 15 residues. Trimming cost V 2 bases and J 1 base; bases outside gene matches: 5. Here the CDR3 reads CASSVEGAPNTEAFF. DNA for the CDR3: TGTGCCAGCAGCGTTGAGGGGGCGCCGAACACTGAAGCTTTCTTT.

The chain combines TRBV29-1 with TRBJ1-1; 8 nucleotides align to TRBD1. Trimming cost V 7 bases and J 4 bases; bases outside gene matches: 8. The germline gives CDR1 SQVTM, CDR2 ANQGSEA. The CDR3 has 13 residues. The CDR3 protein is CSADRGGSTEAFF. The CDR3 bases are TGCAGCGCTGACAGGGGCGGGTCCACTGAAGCTTTCTTT.

The rearrangement links TRBV19 to TRBJ2-3, with D maybe TRBD1 (5 bases). The CDR3 runs to 14 residues. V was cut by 3 bases and J by 1 base, with 8 bases left in between. The germline CDR1 and CDR2 sequences are LNHDA and SQIVND (reference sequence). For the CDR3, the DNA is TGTGCCAGTAGTATCGACAGCGGCACAGATACGCAGTATTTT. This translates into CASSIDSGTDTQYF.

This clone was counted only a few times. V usage is TRBV4-1 and J usage is TRBJ2-4; 13 nucleotides line up with TRBD2. Trimming at V came to 1 base and at J to 0 bases, leaving 9 bases not matched to a gene. This CDR3 contains 20 residues. Germline CDR1 is MGHRA and CDR2 is YSYEKL. The CDR3 sequence is CASSQGGGLAGRLAKNIQYF. DNA of the CDR3: TGCGCCAGCAGCCAAGGGGGGGGACTAGCGGGGCGACTAGCCAAAAACATTCAGTACTTC.

This clone has only a few counts. This chain connects TRBV5-8 to TRBJ1-5; D is unresolved. The germline CDR1 and CDR2 sequences are SGHTS and YDEGEE. This CDR3 is 14 amino acids long. With 2 bases removed from V and 7 bases from J, the gap between germline ends came to 13 bases. CDR3 loop: CASSFGSGNQPQHF. CDR3 DNA: TGTGCCAGCAGCTTCGGGTCGGGGAACCAGCCCCAGCATTTT.

The chain uses TRBV28 and TRBJ1-4; D might be TRBD1 (6 bases). CDR3 length equals 15 residues. CDR1 is MDHEN, CDR2 SYDVKM, per germline. Trimming cost V 4 bases and J 4 bases, with 13 bases left between them. The CDR3 loop is CASSSTQGLNEKLFF. The CDR3 nucleotides read TGTGCCAGCAGTTCGACACAGGGTCTTAATGAAAAACTGTTTTTT.